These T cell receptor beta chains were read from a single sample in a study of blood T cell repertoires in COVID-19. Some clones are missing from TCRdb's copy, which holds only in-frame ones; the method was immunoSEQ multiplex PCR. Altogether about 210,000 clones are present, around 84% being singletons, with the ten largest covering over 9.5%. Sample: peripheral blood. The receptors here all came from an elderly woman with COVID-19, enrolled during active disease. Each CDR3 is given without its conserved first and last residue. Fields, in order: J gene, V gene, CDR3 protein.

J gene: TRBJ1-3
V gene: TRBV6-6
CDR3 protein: ASSPWDRISGNTIY

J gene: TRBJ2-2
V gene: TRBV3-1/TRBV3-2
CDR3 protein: ASSHRTGTASGELF

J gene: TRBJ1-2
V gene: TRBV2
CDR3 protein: ASSEGTLVGYT

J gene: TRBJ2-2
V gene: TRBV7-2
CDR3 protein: ASRERQGSGELF

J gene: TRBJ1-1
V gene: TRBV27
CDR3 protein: ASSLRDRGNTEAF

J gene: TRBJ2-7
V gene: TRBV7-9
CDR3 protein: ASSLRTGSGEQY

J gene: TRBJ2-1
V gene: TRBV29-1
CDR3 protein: SVVQDYNEQF

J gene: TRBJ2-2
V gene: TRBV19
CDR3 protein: ASSPRGGAGTGELF

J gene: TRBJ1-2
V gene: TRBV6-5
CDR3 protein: ASSYSDRVGGYT

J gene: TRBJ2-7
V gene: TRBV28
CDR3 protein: ASSFHGTSGAYEQY

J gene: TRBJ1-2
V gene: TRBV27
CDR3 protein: ARAGASERDRGVNYGYT

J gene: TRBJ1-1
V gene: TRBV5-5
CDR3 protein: ASSLASNTEAF

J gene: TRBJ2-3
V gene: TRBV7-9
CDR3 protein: ASSPPRGYSTDTQY

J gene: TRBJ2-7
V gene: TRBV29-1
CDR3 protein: SVSKGTGGEQY